This T cell receptor (beta chain) was recorded in a study of T cells expressing NK-cell markers. The wider study: Sorted CD3+CD56+NKG2C+, CD3+CD56+NKG2C- and CD3+CD56-NKG2C+ T cells supplied TCR beta repertoires. The study sequenced eight donors, seven HCMV-seropositive and one seronegative. Notes on the study in general: Certain NKG2C+ T cell clones were expanded, and their HCMV specificity remained unclear.

The CDR3 consists of 14 residues. Germline assignment: CDR1 DFQATT and CDR2 SNEGSKA (reference sequence). What made the TCR beta cDNA was 5'RACE template switching with UMIs. Reanalyzing the 5' RACE reads, TCRdb keeps one entry per CDR3 protein, without DNA. With about 380,000 distinct CDR3 sequences in the sample, the ten largest clones hold roughly 5.2%. As concerns this clonotype: What it recognizes is unknown.

The chain combines TRBV20-1 with TRBJ2-3; TCRdb picks TRBD1, but there is no DNA to check that call. Sequencing was carried out using blood T cells: a sorted CD56 or NKG2C T cell subset, CD4+ or CD8+ T cells, or bulk PBMC T cells (not recorded which). This receptor was identified in a man between 18 and 69 years old in good health. CDR3 protein: CSAIEPYRGGTQYF.